This T cell receptor (beta chain) was profiled in a study of blood T cells in healthy people across ages. The CDR3 length is 14 residues. The V gene end was trimmed by 4 bases and the J gene end by 5 bases; junction bases not matched to a gene: 6. Germline V gene data show CDR1 as SNHLY and CDR2 as FYNNEI. Primed by a sample-barcoded 5' primer and a J-beta primer mix, a second PCR proceeded for 7 to 11 cycles. TCRdb analysed the 5' RACE reads with MiXCR anew, one entry per CDR3 protein. The table lists over 450,000 distinct CDR3 sequences, about 25% of them singletons. A further study also used this sample, focusing on T cells of mothers and their children. That work adds: Donation came from a few healthy Caucasian mothers together with their six children. There were over 10 million TCR beta CDR3 reads from each mother and a few million from each child.

This sequence was found in a boy aged 5-17 years in good health. Material: blood. The chain joins TRBV2 to TRBJ2-5; 8 positions match TRBD1. This CDR3 is CASSGGQGWETQYF. DNA for the CDR3: TGTGCCAGCAGTGGAGGACAGGGATGGGAGACCCAGTACTTC.